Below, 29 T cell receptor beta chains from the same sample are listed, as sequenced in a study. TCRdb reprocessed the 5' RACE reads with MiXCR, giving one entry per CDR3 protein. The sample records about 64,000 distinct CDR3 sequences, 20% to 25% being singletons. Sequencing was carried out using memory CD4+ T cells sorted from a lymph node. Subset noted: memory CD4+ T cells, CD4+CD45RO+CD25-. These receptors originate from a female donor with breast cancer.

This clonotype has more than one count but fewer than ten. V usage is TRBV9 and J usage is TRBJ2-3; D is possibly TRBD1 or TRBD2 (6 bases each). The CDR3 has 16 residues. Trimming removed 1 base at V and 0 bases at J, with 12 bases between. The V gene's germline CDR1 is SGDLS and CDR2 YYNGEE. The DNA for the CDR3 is TGTGCCAGCAGCGTAATGGGGGGCCTTAGCACAGATACGCAGTATTTT. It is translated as CASSVMGGLSTDTQYF.

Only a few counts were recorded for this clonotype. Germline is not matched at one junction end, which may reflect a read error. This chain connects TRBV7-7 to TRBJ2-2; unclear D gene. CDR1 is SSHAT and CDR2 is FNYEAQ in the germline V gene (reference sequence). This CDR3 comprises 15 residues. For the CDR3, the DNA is TGTGCTAGCAGCGCCACTCTAGGTGCTACCGGGGAGCTGTTTTTT. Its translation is CASSATLGATGELFF.

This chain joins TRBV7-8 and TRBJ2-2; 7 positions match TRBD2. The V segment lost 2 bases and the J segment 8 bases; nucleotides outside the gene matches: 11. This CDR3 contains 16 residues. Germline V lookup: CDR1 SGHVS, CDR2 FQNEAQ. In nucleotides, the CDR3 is TGTGCCAGCAGCTTAATCGGCGGGAGAACTCGGGGGGAGCTGTTTTTT. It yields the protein CASSLIGGRTRGELFF.

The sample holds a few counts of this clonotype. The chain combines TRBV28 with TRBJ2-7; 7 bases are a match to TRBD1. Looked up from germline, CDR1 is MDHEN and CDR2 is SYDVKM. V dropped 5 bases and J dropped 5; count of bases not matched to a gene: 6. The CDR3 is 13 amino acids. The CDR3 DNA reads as TGTGCCAGCAGTCAAGGGACAGCGAACGAGCAGTACTTC. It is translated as CASSQGTANEQYF.

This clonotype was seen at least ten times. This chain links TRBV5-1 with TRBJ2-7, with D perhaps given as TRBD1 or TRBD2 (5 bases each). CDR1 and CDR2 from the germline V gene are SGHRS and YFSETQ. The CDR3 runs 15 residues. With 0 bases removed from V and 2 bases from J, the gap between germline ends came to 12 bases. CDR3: CASSLDPGPAYEQYF. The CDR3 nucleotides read TGCGCCAGCAGCTTGGATCCGGGGCCGGCCTACGAGCAGTACTTC. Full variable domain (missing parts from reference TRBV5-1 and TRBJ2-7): KAGVTQTPRYLIKTRGQQVTLSCSPISGHRSVSWYQQTPGQGLQFLFEYFSETQRNKGNFPGRFSGRQFSNSRSEMNVSTLELGDSALYLCASSLDPGPAYEQYFGPGTRLTVT.

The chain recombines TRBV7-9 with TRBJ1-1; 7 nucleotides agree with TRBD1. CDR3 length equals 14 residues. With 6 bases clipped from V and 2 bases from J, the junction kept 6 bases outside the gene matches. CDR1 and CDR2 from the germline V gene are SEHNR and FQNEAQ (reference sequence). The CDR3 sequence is CASRMDRLNTEAFF. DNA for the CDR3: TGTGCCAGCAGAATGGACAGGCTTAACACTGAAGCTTTCTTT.

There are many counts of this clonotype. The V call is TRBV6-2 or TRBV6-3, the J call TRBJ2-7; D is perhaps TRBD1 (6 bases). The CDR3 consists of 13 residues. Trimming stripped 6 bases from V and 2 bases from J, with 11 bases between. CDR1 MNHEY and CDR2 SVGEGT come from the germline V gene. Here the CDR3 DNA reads TGTGCCAGCAGAACCGGACAGACCTACGAGCAGTACTTC. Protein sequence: CASRTGQTYEQYF.

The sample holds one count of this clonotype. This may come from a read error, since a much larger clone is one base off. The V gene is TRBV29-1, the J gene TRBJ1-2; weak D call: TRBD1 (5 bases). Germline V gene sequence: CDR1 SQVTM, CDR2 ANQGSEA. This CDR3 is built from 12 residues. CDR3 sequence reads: CSVEGQGRGHTF. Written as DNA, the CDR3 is TGCAGCGTTGAAGGGCAGGGCCGTGGCCACACCTTC.

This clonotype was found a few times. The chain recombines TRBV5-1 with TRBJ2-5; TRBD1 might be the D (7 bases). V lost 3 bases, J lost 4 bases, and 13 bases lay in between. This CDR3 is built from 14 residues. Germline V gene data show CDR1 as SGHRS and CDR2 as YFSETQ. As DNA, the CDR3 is TGCGCCAGCAGCTGGCAGGGGGGCAGAGAGACCCAGTACTTC. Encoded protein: CASSWQGGRETQYF.

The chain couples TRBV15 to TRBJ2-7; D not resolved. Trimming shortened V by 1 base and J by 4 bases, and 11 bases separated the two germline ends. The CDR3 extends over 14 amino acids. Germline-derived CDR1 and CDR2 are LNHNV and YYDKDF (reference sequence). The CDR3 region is CATSRVSGDYEQYF. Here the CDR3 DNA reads TGTGCCACCAGCAGAGTCTCCGGAGATTACGAGCAGTACTTC.

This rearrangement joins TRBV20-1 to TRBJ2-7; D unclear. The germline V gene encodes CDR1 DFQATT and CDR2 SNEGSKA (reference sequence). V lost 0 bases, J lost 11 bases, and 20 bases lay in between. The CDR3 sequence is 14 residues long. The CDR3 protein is CSARDTLDSSSEYF. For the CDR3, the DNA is TGCAGTGCTAGAGATACTTTAGATTCTAGTTCGGAGTACTTC.

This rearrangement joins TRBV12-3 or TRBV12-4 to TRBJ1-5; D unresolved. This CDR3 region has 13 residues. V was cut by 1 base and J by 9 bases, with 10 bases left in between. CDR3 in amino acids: CASSLGFDGPQHF. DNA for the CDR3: TGTGCCAGCAGTTTAGGATTCGATGGGCCCCAGCATTTT.

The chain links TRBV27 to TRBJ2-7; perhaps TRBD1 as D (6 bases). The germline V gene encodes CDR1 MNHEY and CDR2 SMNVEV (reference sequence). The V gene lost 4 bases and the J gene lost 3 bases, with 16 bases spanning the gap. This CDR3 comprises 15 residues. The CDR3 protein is CASSSYAQGSYEQYF. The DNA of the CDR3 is TGTGCCAGCAGTTCCTATGCCCAGGGGAGCTACGAGCAGTACTTC.

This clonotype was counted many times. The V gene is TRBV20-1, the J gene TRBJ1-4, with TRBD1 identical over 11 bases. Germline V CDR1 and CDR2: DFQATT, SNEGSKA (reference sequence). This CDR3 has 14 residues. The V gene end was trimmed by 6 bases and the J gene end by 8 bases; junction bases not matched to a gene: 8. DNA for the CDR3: TGCAGTGCCCCTAGGACAGGGGGCGCGGAAAAACTGTTTTTT. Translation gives CSAPRTGGAEKLFF.

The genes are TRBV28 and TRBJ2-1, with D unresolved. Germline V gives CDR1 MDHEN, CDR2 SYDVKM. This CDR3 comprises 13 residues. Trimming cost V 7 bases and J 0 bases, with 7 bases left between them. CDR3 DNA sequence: TGTGCCAGCAACCCAAGCTCCTACAATGAGCAGTTCTTC. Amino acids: CASNPSSYNEQFF.

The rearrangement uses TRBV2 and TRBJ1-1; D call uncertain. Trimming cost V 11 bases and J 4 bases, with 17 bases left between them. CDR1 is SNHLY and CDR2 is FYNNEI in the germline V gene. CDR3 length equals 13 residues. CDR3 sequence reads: CAGIRASGTEAFF. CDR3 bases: TGTGCCGGCATACGGGCCTCTGGCACTGAAGCTTTCTTT.

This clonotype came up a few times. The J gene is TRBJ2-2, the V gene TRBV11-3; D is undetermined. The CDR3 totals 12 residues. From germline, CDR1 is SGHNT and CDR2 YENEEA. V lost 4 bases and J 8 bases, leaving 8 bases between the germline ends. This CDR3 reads CASSSPAGELFF. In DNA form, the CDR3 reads TGTGCCAGCAGCTCCCCGGCTGGGGAGCTGTTTTTT.

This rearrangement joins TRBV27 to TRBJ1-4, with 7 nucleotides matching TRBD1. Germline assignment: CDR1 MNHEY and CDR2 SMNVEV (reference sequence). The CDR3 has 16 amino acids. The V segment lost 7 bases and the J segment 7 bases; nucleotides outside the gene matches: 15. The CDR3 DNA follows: TGTGCCAGCACCCTGACAGGGACACCATGGGGTGAAAAACTGTTTTTT. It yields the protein CASTLTGTPWGEKLFF.

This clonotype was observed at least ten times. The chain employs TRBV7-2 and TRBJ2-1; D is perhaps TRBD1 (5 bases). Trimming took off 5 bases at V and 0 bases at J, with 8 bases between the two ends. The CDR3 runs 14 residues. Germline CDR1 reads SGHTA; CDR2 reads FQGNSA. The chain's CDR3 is CASSRQNSYNEQFF. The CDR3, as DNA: TGTGCCAGCAGCCGACAGAACTCCTACAATGAGCAGTTCTTC. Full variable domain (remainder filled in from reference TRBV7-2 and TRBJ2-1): GAGVSQSPSNKVTEKGKDVELRCDPISGHTALYWYRQSLGQGLEFLIYFQGNSAPDKSGLPSDRFSAERTGGSVSTLTIQRTQQEDSAVYLCASSRQNSYNEQFFGPGTRLTVL.

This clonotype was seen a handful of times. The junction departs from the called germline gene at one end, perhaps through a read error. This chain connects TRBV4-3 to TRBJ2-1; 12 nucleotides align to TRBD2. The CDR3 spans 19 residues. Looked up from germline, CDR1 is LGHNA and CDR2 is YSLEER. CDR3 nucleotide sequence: TGCGCCCGCAGCCAAGATTACCCTCGGACTAGCGGGACCTACAATGAGCAGTTCTTC. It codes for CARSQDYPRTSGTYNEQFF.

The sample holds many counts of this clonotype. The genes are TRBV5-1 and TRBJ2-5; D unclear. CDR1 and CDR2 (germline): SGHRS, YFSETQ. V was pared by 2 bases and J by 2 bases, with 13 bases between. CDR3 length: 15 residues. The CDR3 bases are TGCGCCAGCAGCTTTCTGGACGGCCGGCAAGAGACCCAGTACTTC. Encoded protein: CASSFLDGRQETQYF.

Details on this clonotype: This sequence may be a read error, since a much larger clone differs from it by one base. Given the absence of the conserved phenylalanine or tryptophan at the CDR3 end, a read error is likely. The CDR3 region has the DNA TGTGCCTCCGGGTCCGGTGCGGGGCAGTACCTC. Its protein product is CASGSGAGQYL. This rearrangement joins TRBV7-9 to TRBJ2-7, with D possibly TRBD2 on 5 matching bases. Germline V gene sequence: CDR1 SEHNR, CDR2 FQNEAQ (reference sequence). With 11 bases removed from V and 9 bases from J, the gap between germline ends came to 17 bases. The CDR3 totals 11 residues.

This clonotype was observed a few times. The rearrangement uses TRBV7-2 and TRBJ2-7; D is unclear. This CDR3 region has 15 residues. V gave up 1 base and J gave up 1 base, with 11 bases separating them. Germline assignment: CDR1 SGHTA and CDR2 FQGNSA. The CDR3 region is CASSLEAVQSYEQYF. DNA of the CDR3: TGTGCCAGCAGCTTAGAGGCGGTTCAGTCCTACGAGCAGTACTTC.

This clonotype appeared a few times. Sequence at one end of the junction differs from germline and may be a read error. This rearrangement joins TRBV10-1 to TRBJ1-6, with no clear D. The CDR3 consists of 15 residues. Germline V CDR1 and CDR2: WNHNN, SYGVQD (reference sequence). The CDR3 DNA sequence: TGCGCCAGCAGTGAGCGGGCAGCCCGGATTTCAACCCTCCACTTT. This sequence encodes CASSERAARISTLHF.

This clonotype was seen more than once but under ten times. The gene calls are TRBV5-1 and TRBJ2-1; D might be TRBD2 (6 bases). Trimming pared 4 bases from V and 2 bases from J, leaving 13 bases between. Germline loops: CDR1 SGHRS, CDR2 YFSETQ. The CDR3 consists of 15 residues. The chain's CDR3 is CASSPRDWTYNEQFF. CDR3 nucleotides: TGCGCCAGCAGCCCCCGGGACTGGACCTACAATGAGCAGTTCTTC.

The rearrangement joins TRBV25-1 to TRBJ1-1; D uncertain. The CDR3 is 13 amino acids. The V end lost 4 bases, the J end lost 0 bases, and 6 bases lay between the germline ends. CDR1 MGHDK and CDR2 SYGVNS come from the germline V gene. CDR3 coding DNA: TGTGCCAGCAGTGGAGGGCTGAACACTGAAGCTTTCTTT. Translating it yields CASSGGLNTEAFF.

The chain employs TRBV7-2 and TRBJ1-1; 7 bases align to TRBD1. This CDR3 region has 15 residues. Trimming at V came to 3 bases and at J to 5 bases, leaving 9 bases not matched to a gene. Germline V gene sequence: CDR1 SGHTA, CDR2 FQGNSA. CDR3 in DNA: TGTGCCAGCAGCTTTGGACAACCAGGGGGGACTGAAGCTTTCTTT. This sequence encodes CASSFGQPGGTEAFF.

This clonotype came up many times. CDR3 in amino acids: CSARDLNTEAFF. The CDR3 region has the DNA TGCAGTGCTAGAGACCTGAACACTGAAGCTTTCTTT. J is TRBJ1-1 and V is TRBV20-1; D unresolved. The CDR3 contains 12 residues. Between the trimmed V and J ends, which lost 0 bases and 0 bases, there was a span of 2 bases. CDR1 DFQATT and CDR2 SNEGSKA come from the germline V gene (reference sequence).

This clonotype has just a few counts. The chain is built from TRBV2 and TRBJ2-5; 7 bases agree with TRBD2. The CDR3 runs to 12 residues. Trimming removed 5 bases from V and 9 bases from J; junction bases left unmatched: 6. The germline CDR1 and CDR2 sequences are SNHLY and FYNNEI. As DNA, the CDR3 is TGTGCCAGCAGTTCCCGGGGGGAGGCCCAGTACTTC. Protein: CASSSRGEAQYF.